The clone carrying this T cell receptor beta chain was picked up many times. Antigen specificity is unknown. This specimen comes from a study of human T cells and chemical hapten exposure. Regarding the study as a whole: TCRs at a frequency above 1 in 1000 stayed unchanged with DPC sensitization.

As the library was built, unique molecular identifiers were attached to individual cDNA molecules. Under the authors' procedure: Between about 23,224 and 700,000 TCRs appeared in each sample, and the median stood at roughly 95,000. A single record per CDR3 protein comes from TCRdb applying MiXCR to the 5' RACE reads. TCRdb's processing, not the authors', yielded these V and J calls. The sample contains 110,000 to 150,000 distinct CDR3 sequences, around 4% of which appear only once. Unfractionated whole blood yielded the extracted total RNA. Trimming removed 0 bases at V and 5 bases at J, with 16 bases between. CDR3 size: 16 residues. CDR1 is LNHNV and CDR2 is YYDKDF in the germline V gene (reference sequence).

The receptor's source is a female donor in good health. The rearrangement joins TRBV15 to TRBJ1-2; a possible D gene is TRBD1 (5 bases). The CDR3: CATSRDRGSYGYGYTF. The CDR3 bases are TGTGCCACCAGCAGAGATCGGGGGAGCTACGGTTATGGCTACACCTTC.